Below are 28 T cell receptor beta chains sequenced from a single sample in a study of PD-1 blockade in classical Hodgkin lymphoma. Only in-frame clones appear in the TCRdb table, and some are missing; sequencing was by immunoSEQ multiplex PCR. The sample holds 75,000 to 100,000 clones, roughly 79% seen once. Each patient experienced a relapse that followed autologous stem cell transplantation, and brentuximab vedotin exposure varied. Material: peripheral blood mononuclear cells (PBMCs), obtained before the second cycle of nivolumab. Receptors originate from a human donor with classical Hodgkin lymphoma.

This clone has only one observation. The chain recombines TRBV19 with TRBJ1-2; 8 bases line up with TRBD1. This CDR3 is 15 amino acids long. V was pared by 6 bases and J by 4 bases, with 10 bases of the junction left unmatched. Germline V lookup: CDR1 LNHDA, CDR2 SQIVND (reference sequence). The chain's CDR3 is CASRAQGQASYGYTF. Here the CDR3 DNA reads TGTGCCAGTAGGGCCCAGGGACAGGCAAGCTATGGCTACACCTTC. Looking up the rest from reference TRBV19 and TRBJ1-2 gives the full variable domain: DGGITQSPKYLFRKEGQNVTLSCEQNLNHDAMYWYRQDPGQGLRLIYYSQIVNDFQKGDIAEGYSVSREKKESFPLTVTSAQKNPTAFYLCASRAQGQASYGYTFGSGTRLTVV.

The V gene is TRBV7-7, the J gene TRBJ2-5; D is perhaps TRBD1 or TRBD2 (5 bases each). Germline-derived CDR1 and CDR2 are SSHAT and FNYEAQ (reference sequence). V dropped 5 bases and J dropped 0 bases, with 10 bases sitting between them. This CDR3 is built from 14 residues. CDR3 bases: TGTGCCAGCAGCCCAGGGACCAACCAAGAGACCCAGTACTTC. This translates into CASSPGTNQETQYF.

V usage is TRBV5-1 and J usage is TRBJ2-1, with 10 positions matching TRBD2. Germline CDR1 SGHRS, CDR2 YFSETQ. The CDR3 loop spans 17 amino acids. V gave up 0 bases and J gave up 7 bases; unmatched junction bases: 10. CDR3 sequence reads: CASSLDPPLAGVNEQFF. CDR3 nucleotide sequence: TGCGCCAGCAGCTTGGACCCCCCTCTAGCGGGAGTGAATGAGCAGTTCTTC.

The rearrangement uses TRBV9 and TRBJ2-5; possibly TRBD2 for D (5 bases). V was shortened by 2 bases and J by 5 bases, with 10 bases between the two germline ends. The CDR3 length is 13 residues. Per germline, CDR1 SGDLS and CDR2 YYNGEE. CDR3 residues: CASSVGLGETQYF. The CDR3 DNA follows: TGTGCCAGCAGCGTCGGACTTGGGGAGACCCAGTACTTC.

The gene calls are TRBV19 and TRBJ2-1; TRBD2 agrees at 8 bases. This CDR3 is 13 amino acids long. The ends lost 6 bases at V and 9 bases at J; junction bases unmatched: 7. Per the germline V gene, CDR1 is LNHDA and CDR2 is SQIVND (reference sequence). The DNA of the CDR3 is TGTGCCAGTAGCGCCGGGGGGGGCTCTGAGCAGTTCTTC. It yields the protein CASSAGGGSEQFF.

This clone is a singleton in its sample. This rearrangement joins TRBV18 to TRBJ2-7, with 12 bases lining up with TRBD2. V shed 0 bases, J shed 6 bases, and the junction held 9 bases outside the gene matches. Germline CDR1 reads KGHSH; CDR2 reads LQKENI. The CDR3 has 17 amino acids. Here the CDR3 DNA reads TGTGCCAGCTCACCACCGGGTGGTCGACTAGCGGGAGTCGAGCAGTACTTC. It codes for CASSPPGGRLAGVEQYF.

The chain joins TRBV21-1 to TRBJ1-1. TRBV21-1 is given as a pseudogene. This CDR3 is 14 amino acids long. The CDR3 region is CASSKASMNTEAFF. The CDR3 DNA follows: TGTGCCAGCAGCAAAGCGTCGATGAACACTGAAGCTTTCTTT.

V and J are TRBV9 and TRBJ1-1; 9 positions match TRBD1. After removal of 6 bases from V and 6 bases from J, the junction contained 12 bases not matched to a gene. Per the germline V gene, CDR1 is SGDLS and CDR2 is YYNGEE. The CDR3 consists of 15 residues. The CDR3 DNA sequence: TGTGCCAGCACACCGGGACAGGGAACGGCCTCTGAAGCTTTCTTT. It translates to CASTPGQGTASEAFF.

The CDR3 sequence is CAGAQEPNEKLFF. For the CDR3, the DNA is TGTGCCGGGGCCCAGGAGCCAAATGAAAAACTGTTTTTT. This rearrangement joins TRBV5-4 to TRBJ1-4; the D gene is possibly TRBD1 (5 bases). V lost 10 bases and J 5 bases, leaving 15 bases between the germline ends. The CDR3 runs to 13 residues. Germline CDR1 SGHNT, CDR2 YYREEE (reference sequence).

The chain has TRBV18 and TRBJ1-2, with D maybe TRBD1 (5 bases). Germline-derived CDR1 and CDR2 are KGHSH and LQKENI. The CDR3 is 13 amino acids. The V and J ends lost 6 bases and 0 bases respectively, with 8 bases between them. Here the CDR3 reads CASSWDANYGYTF. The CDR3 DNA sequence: TGTGCCAGCTCGTGGGACGCTAACTATGGCTACACCTTC.

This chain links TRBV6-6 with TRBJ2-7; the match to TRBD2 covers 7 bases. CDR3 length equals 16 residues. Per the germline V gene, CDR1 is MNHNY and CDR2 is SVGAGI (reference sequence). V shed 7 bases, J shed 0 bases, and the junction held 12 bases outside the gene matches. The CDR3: CASTLGGGPTSYEQYF. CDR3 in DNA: TGTGCCAGCACTCTTGGGGGGGGACCCACCTCCTACGAGCAGTACTTC.

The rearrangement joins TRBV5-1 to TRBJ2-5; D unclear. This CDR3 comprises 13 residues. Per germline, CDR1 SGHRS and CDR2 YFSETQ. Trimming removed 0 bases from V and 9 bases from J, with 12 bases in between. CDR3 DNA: TGCGCCAGCAGCTTGGACCCCGCCGAGGCCCAGTACTTC. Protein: CASSLDPAEAQYF.

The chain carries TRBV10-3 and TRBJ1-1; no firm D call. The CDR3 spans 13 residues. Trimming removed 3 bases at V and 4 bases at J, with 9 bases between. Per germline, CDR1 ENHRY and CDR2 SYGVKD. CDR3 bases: TGTGCCATCAGTGAATACGGGGTCACTGAAGCTTTCTTT. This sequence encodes CAISEYGVTEAFF.

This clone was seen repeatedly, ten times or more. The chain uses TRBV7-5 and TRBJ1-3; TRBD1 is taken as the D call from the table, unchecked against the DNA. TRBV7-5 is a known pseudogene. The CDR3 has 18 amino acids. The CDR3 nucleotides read TGTGTCAGAAGCTTAGAATATAGGTCAGGGGGACGGTGGAACACCATATATTTT. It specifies CVRSLEYRSGGRWNTIYF.

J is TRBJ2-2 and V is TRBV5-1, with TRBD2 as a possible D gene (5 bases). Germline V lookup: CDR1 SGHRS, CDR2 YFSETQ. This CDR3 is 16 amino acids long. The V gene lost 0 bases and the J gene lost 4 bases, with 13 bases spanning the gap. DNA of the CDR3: TGCGCCAGCAGCTTGGCCAGTCTAGCACTCACCGGGGAGCTGTTTTTT. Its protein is CASSLASLALTGELFF.

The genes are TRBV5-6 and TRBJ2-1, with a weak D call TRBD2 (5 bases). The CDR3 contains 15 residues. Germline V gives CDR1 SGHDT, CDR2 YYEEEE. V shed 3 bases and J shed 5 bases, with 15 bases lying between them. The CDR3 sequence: CASSWPSGPNNEQFF. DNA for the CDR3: TGTGCCAGCAGCTGGCCCAGCGGACCAAACAATGAGCAGTTCTTC.

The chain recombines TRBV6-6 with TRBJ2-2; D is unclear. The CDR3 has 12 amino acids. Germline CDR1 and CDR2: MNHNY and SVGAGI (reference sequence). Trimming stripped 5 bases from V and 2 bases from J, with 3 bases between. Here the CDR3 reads CASSPNTGELFF. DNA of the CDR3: TGTGCCAGCAGTCCCAACACCGGGGAGCTGTTTTTT.

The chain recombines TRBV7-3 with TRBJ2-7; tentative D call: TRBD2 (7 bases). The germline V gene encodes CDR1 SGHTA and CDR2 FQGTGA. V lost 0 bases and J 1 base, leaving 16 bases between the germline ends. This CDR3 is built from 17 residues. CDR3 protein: CASSLTGGGSPSYEQYF. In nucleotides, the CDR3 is TGTGCCAGCAGCTTAACCGGGGGCGGGAGCCCTTCCTACGAGCAGTACTTC. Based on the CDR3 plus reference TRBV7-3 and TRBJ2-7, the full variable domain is GAGVSQTPSNKVTEKGKYVELRCDPISGHTALYWYRQSLGQGPEFLIYFQGTGAADDSGLPNDRFFAVRPEGSVSTLKIQRTERGDSAVYLCASSLTGGGSPSYEQYFGPGTRLTVT.

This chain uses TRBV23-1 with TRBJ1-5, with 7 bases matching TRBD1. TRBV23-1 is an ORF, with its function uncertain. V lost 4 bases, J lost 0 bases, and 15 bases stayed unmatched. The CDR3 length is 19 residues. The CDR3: CASSPYRGAGQYSNQPQHF. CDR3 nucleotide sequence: TGCGCCAGCAGTCCCTACAGGGGCGCCGGCCAATATAGCAATCAGCCCCAGCATTTT.

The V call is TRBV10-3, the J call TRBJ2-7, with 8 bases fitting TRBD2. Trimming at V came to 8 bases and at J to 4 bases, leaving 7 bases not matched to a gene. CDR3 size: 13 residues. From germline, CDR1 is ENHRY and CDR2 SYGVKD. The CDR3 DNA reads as TGTGCCATCGCGGGAGGAGCGGGATACGAGCAGTACTTC. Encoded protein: CAIAGGAGYEQYF.

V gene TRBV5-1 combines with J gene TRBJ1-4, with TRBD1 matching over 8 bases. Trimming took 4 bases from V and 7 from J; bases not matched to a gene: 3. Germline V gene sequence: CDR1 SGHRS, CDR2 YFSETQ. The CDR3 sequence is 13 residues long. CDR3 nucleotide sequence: TGCGCCAGCAGCCGACAGGGGACTGAAAAACTGTTTTTT. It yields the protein CASSRQGTEKLFF.

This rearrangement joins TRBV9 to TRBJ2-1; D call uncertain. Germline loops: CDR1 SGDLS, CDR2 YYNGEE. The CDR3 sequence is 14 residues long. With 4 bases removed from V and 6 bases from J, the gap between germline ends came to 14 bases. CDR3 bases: TGTGCCAGCAGCCCCAGTCCTAGGACCAATGAGCAGTTCTTC. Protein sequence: CASSPSPRTNEQFF.

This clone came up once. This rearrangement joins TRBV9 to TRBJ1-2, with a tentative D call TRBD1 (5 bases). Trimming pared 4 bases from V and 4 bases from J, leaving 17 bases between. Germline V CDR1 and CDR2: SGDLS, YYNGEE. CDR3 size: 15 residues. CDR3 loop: CASSPMGESLYGYTF. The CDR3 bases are TGTGCCAGCAGCCCTATGGGGGAGAGCCTCTATGGCTACACCTTC. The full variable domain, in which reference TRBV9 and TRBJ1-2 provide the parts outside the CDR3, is DSGVTQTPKHLITATGQRVTLRCSPRSGDLSVYWYQQSLDQGLQFLIQYYNGEERAKGNILERFSAQQFPDLHSELNLSSLELGDSALYFCASSPMGESLYGYTFGSGTRLTVV.

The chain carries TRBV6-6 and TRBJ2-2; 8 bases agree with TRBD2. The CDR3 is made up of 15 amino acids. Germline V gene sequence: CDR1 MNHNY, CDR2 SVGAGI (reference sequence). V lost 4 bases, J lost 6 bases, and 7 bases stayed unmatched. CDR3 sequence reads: CASSFERERAGELFF. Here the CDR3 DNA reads TGTGCCAGCAGTTTTGAGCGGGAGCGCGCCGGGGAGCTGTTTTTT.

The CDR3 coding sequence is TGTGCCAGCAGCTTAGCGATCGGGAGGACCGGGGAGCTGTTTTTT. It yields the protein CASSLAIGRTGELFF. The chain has TRBV7-9 and TRBJ2-2; TRBD2 agrees at 7 bases. The CDR3 covers 15 residues. V was pared by 0 bases and J by 5 bases, with 3 bases of the junction left unmatched. Germline V gene sequence: CDR1 SEHNR, CDR2 FQNEAQ (reference sequence).

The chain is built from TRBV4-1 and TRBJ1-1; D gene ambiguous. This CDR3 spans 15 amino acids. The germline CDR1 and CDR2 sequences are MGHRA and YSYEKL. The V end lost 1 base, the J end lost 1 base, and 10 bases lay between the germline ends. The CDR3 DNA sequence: TGCGCCAGCAGCCAAGCGGAGACTGGGAACACTGAAGCTTTCTTT. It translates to CASSQAETGNTEAFF.

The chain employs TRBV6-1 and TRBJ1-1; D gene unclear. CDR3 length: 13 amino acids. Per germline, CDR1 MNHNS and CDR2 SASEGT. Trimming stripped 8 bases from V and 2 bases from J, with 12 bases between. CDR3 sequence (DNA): TGTGCCAGCCTAGTCGGGGTAAACACTGAAGCTTTCTTT. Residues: CASLVGVNTEAFF.

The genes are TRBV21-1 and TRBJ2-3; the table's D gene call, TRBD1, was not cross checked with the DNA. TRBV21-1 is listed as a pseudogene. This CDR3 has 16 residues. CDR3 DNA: TGTGCCAGCAGCAACAAGGCCAGGGGAGTCACAGATACGCAGTATTTT. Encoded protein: CASSNKARGVTDTQYF.